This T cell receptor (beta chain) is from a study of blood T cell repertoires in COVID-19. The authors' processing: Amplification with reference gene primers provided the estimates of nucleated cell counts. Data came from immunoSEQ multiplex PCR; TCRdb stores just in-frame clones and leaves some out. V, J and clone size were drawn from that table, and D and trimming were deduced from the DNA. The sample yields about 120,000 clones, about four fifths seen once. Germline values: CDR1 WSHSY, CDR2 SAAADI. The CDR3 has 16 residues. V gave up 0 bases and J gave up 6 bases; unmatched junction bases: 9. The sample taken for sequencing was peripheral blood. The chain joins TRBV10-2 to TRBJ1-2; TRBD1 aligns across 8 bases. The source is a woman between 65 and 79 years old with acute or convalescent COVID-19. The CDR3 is CASSESRTGWVDGYTF. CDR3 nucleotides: TGCGCCAGCAGTGAGTCACGGACAGGGTGGGTTGATGGCTACACCTTC.